The T cell receptor beta chain described here comes from a study of T cells in Graves' hyperthyroidism and ophthalmopathy. The study's findings and limits: Ophthalmopathy onset followed model prediction by a median roughly 6 months. A model of 13 V-J features distinguished ophthalmopathy from stable hyperthyroidism.

Ten or more counts support this clonotype. What it binds is unknown. There were TCR beta CDR3 regions amplified from RNA transcripts. HTBI primers drove first-round RT-PCR of the TCR CDR3. TCRdb re-called the multiplex PCR reads with MiXCR, one entry per CDR3 protein. Counted here are some 250,000 distinct CDR3 sequences, less than 15% occurring once; the ten biggest clones make up 10% to 15%. This CDR3 is 16 amino acids long. V was clipped by 2 bases and J by 1 base, with 17 bases between them. From germline, CDR1 is GTSNPN and CDR2 SVGIG (reference sequence). In patients aged 18 to 65, hyperthyroidism was newly diagnosed, with duration under 2 months. The blood sample dates from first hyperthyroidism diagnosis, preceding any ophthalmopathy symptoms.

Sequenced sample: blood. The V gene is TRBV30, the J gene TRBJ1-1; D might be TRBD1 (6 bases). The source of this sequence is a woman in her forties with Graves' hyperthyroidism that later progressed to Graves' ophthalmopathy. The DNA for the CDR3 is TGTGCCTGGAGTCACAGGGCTGATCGCCCGAACACTGAAGCTTTCTTT. Its translation: CAWSHRADRPNTEAFF.